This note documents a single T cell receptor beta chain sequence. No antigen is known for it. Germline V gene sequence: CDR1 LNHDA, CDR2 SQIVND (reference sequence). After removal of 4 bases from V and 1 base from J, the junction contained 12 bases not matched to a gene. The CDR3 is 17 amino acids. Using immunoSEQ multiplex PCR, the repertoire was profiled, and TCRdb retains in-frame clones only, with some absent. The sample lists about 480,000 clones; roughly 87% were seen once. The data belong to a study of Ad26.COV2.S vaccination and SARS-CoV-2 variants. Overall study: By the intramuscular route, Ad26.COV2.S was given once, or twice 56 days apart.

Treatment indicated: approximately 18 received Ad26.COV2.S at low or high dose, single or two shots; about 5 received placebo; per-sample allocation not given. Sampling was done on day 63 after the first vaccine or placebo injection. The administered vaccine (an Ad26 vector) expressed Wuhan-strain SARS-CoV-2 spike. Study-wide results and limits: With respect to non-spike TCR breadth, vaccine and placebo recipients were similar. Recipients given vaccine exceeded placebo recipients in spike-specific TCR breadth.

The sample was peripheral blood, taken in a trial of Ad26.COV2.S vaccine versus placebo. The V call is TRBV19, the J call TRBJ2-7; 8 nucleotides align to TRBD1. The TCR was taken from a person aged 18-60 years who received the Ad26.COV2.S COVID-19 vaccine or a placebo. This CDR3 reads CASSTGQGYRPSYEQYF. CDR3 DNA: TGTGCCAGTAGTACCGGACAGGGATACAGGCCGTCCTACGAGCAGTACTTC.